This TCR beta chain was sequenced for a study of blood T cell dynamics during melanoma immunotherapy. Time point denoted: pre-treatment baseline. On this clone: What it binds is unknown.

Repertoires were generated with immunoSEQ multiplex PCR, while TCRdb's copy carries only in-frame clones and drops some. The profile shows some 5,000 clones, more than 85% of them singletons. The CDR3 covers 15 residues. The germline gives CDR1 SGHAT, CDR2 FQNNGV. The J segment lost 6 bases and the V segment lost 2 bases, leaving 6 bases of the junction unmatched. Study results and caveats: The study could not tell melanoma-specific clones from general immune activation.

The chain recombines TRBV11-2 with TRBJ2-1; 8 bases line up with TRBD2. The TCR sequence derives from a human donor with melanoma. Sequencing was performed on blood, taken from a patient treated with checkpoint blockade. CDR3 bases: TGTGCCAGCAGCTTAATCCCACTAGCGGCCAATGAGCAGTTCTTC. This translates into CASSLIPLAANEQFF.